Shown below are 3 T cell receptor beta chains from a single sample sequenced in a study of PD-1 blockade in classical Hodgkin lymphoma (dated by TCRdb to 2018 to 2020). The intended sense of this specimen's time point label: cycle 1 day 1 (C1D1), immediately before nivolumab initiation. All trial patients had relapsed after autologous stem cell transplantation, with cohorts A, B and C differing in prior brentuximab vedotin exposure. Library method: the immunoSEQ multiplex PCR assay. Drawn from immuneACCESS, this table holds only the in-frame rearrangements with V and J called that TCRdb kept. Clones are partly lost; checked studies trace under half to an unresolved V gene and leave the rest unexplained. A total of 65,000 to 95,000 clones appear in this sample, about nine tenths of them only once. The ten biggest clones cover 22% of the sample. The sequencing used peripheral blood mononuclear cells (PBMCs), collected at baseline. These receptors all come from a human donor with classical Hodgkin lymphoma.

The chain couples TRBV13 to TRBJ2-2, with unresolved D. V was pared by 5 bases and J by 0 bases, with 16 bases between. This CDR3 spans 17 amino acids. The germline CDR1 and CDR2 sequences are PRHDT and FYEKMQ (reference sequence). The DNA for the CDR3 is TGTGCCAGCAGCCCTCGGGCAGGTAGAACGAACACCGGGGAGCTGTTTTTT. The encoded protein is CASSPRAGRTNTGELFF.

V usage is TRBV7-2 and J usage is TRBJ1-2; the match to TRBD1 covers 7 bases. Unmatched junction bases numbered 5, after V lost 5 bases and J lost 2 bases. The germline V gene encodes CDR1 SGHTA and CDR2 FQGNSA. The CDR3 runs to 14 residues. Written as DNA, the CDR3 is TGTGCCAGCAGCGCGCGACAGGGCAACTATGGCTACACCTTC. Translated: CASSARQGNYGYTF.

This sequence joins TRBV18 and TRBJ1-2, with TRBD1 identical over 7 bases. CDR3 length: 14 amino acids. Unmatched junction bases numbered 5, after V lost 0 bases and J lost 7 bases. Germline values: CDR1 KGHSH, CDR2 LQKENI. The DNA for the CDR3 is TGTGCCAGCTCACCACCAGGGGGCTCGGGTGGCTACACCTTC. Its protein is CASSPPGGSGGYTF.